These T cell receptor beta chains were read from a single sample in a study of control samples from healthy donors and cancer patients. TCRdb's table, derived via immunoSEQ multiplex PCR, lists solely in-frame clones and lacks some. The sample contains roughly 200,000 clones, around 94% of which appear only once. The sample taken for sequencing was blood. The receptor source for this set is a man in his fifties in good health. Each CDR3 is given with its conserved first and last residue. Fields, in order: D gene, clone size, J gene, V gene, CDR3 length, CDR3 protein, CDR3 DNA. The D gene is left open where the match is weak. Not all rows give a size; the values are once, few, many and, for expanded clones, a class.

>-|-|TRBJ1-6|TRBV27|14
CASSFPGAISPLHF
TGTGCCAGCAGTTTCCCAGGGGCTATATCACCCCTCCACTTT
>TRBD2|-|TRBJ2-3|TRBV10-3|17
CAISESARGGGPDTQYF
TGTGCCATCAGTGAGTCCGCTCGGGGCGGGGGGCCAGATACGCAGTATTTT
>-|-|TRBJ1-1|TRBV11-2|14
CASSLRAGLGEAFF
TGTGCCAGCAGCTTGAGGGCCGGATTGGGTGAAGCTTTCTTT
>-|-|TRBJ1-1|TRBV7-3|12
CASTTTGSEAFF
TGTGCCAGCACAACGACGGGGAGTGAAGCTTTCTTT
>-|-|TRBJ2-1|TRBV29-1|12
CSVGDSYNEQFF
TGCAGCGTTGGGGACTCCTACAATGAGCAGTTCTTC
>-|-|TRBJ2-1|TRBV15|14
CATGRGSPYNEQFF
TGTGCCACTGGACGGGGCAGCCCCTACAATGAGCAGTTCTTC
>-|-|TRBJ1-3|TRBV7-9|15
CASSLVPPSGNTIYF
TGTGCCAGCAGCTTAGTTCCACCCTCTGGAAACACCATATATTTT
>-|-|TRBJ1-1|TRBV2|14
CASRYQGRDSEAFF
TGTGCCAGCAGGTACCAGGGAAGAGACTCGGAAGCTTTCTTT
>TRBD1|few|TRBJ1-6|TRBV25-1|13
CASSTGGYSPLHF
TGTGCCAGCTCAACAGGGGGCTACTCACCCCTCCACTTT
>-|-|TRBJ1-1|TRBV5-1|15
CASSHGPSTPTEAFF
TGCGCCAGCAGCCACGGGCCGTCGACACCCACTGAAGCTTTCTTT
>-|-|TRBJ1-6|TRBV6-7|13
CASSWGSGAPLHF
TGTGCCAGCAGTTGGGGGTCAGGGGCACCCCTCCACTTT
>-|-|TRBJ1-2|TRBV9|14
CASSRTQSNYGYTF
TGTGCCAGCAGCCGGACCCAGAGTAACTATGGCTACACCTTC
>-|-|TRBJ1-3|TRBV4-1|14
CASSQDQVGNTIYF
TGCGCCAGCAGCCAAGATCAGGTCGGAAACACCATATATTTT
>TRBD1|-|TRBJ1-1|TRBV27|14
CASSFRGTDTEAFF
TGTGCCAGCAGTTTCCGCGGGACAGACACTGAAGCTTTCTTT
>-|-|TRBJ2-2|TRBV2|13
CASSDDSPGELFF
TGTGCCAGCAGTGACGACAGTCCCGGAGAGCTGTTTTTT
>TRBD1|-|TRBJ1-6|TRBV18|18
CASSPTGTGRGLNSPLHF
TGTGCCAGCTCACCTACAGGGACAGGGAGGGGGCTAAATTCACCCCTCCACTTT
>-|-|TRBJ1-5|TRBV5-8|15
CATGRDFPGNQPQHF
TGTGCTACCGGACGGGACTTCCCAGGTAATCAGCCCCAGCATTTT
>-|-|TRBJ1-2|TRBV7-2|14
CASSGRTAGLGYTF
TGTGCCAGCAGCGGCCGGACAGCTGGGTTGGGCTACACCTTC
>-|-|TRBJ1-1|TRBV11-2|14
CASSSSTGNTEAFF
TGTGCCAGCAGCTCATCGACAGGGAACACTGAAGCTTTCTTT
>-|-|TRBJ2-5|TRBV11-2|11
CASSPQETQYF
TGTGCCAGCAGCCCCCAAGAGACCCAGTACTTC
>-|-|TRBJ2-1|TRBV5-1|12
CASSLQNNEQFF
TGCGCCAGCAGCCTTCAGAACAATGAGCAGTTCTTC
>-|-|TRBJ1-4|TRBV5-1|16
CASSSLSSATNEKLFF
TGCGCCAGCAGCTCCCTTAGCTCGGCAACTAATGAAAAACTGTTTTTT
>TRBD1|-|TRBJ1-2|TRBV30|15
CAWSVQGATKNGYTF
TGTGCCTGGAGTGTACAGGGGGCTACGAAAAATGGCTACACCTTC
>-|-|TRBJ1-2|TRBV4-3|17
CASSQGPTAAASYGYTF
TGCGCCAGCAGCCAAGGTCCGACGGCAGCGGCTAGCTATGGCTACACCTTC
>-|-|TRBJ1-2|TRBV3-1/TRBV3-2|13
CASSEGPTYGYTF
TGTGCCAGCAGCGAGGGACCGACCTATGGCTACACCTTC
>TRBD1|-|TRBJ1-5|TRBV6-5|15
CASSTTGGRNQPQHF
TGTGCCAGCAGTACCACAGGGGGAAGAAATCAGCCCCAGCATTTT
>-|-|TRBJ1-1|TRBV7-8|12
CASSRWPGAAFF
TGTGCCAGCAGCCGATGGCCAGGGGCCGCTTTCTTT
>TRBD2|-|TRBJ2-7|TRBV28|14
CASSGTSGAYEQYF
TGTGCCAGCAGTGGGACTAGCGGGGCCTACGAGCAGTACTTC
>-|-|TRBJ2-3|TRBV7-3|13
CASSLGLPDTQYF
TGTGCCAGCAGCTTGGGCCTGCCAGATACGCAGTATTTT
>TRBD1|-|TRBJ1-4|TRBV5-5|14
CASTSGGTNEKLFF
TGTGCCAGCACTTCAGGGGGGACTAATGAAAAACTGTTTTTT
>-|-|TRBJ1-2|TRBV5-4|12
CASSPSGTGYTF
TGTGCCAGCAGCCCTTCCGGTACGGGCTACACCTTC
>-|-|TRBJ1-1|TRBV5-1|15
CASSQQDSGTSEAFF
TGCGCCAGCAGCCAACAGGACAGTGGGACTTCTGAAGCTTTCTTT
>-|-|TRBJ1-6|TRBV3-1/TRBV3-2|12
CASSHALSPLHF
TGTGCCAGCAGCCATGCTCTTTCACCCCTCCACTTT
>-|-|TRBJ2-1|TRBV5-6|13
CASSSSPSSEQFF
TGTGCCAGCAGCTCCAGTCCGTCCAGCGAGCAGTTCTTC
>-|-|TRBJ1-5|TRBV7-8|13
CASSLEWDQPQHF
TGTGCCAGCAGCTTAGAATGGGATCAGCCCCAGCATTTT
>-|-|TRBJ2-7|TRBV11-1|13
CASSLTAYYEQYF
TGTGCCAGCAGCTTGACAGCTTATTACGAGCAGTACTTC